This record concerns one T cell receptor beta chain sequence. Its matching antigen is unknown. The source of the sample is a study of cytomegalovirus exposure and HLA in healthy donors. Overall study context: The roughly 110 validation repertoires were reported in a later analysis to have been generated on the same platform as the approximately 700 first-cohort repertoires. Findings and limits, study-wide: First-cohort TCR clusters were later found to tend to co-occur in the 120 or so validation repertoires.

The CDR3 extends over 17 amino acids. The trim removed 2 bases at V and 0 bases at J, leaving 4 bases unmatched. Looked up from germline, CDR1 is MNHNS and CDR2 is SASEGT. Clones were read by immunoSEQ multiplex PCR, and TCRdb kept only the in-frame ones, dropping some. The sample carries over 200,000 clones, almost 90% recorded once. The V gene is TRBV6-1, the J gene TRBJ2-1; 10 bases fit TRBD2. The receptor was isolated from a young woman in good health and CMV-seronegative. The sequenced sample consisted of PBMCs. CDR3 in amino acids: CASSESLAGASYNEQFF. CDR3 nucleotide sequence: TGTGCCAGCAGTGAAAGCCTAGCGGGGGCCTCCTACAATGAGCAGTTCTTC.